This note documents a single TCR beta chain sequence. Its antigen is unknown. No qualities accompany the bases; no much larger clone lies one base away. This sample was taken from a study of cytomegalovirus exposure and HLA in healthy donors (dated by TCRdb to 2016 to 2017). For the wider study: In an earlier analysis of roughly 500 of the donors, approximately 300 Gb of sequence data and 90 million to 120 million unique TCR beta sequences from some 170 million T cells were reported. Roughly 290 gigabases of sequencing data and 75 million to 85 million unique TCR sequences made up an early release that covered over 550 HLA-typed donors. Of the roughly 390 genotyped donors, 75% to 85% were placed in the genetic ancestry cluster associated with self-reported Caucasian donors. The aim of the study was to test whether cataloging public T cell receptors could identify signatures of past pathogen exposure. Using immunosequencing, the study profiled T cell repertoires from fewer than 700 subjects and related those repertoires to cytomegalovirus serostatus. In addition to the first cohort of hundreds of subjects, a separate validation cohort of some 120 different subjects was used. To predict cytomegalovirus infection status, the study brought together high-throughput TCR immunosequencing, statistical association of individual TCRs with disease status, and machine learning. A later analysis re-examined previously published TCR beta repertoires from about 700 donors and added high-resolution HLA genotyping to investigate patterns of TCR occurrence. The later analysis used no new phenotypic data to find candidate immune exposures, relying instead on TCR beta sequences and their occurrence across donors. To decide whether each TCR beta V gene segment behaved as functional or pseudogenic, an earlier analysis of 587 of the donors relied on high-throughput TCR beta sequencing. Donor age, sex, ethnicity and CMV serostatus were collected together with the repertoire data. A later genetic analysis used genome-wide SNP genotypes for 398 of the 666 donors, treating that subset as a discovery cohort. All discovery cohort repertoires had been generated using a single sequencing platform. Both class I and class II loci were covered by HLA typing, at four-digit resolution. The number of typed donors differed by locus: about 629-630 for A, B, C, DRB1 and DQB1; about 520 for DQA1; roughly 600 for DPA1; and some 450 for DPB1. Four to six DR-DQ haplotypes were handled as single units for association and clustering, since linkage in the cohort was strong. On average, over 200,000 unique TCR beta nucleotide sequences were sequenced per donor among fewer than 500 genotyped donors of the cohort, with about 19% of those sequences being non-productive. Here is what the overall study found, with its caveats: Compared with equally common non-associated chains, HLA-associated TCR beta chains in a later analysis were more clonally expanded and had lower generation probabilities. Immune exposure information for the cohort was limited to CMV serostatus. In this cohort, only TCR beta chains were sequenced, and detectable features were limited by the absence of alpha or paired-chain data. A further reported finding was that TCR beta sequences accurately predicted the HLA-A and HLA-B alleles for most subjects in the first cohort. Because counts were too low, about 17 rarely observed V segments, including chromosome 9 orphons, were excluded from the earlier analysis of a few hundred of the donors. According to a later genetic analysis, donors in an Asian-associated ancestry cluster had fewer N-insertions in productive TCRs than the approximately 630-donor mean. Most CMV-associated TCR beta chains appeared to be HLA-restricted in a later analysis, and the HLA associations seemed to be driven largely by CMV exposure. An association between a missense DCLRE1C variant and V-gene and J-gene trimming of TCR beta chains was found in a later genetic analysis and replicated in an independent cohort. While some public TCRs were present in many individuals, most TCR sequences turned up only very rarely across donors. In an earlier analysis of fewer than 750 of the donors, most TCR beta V segments were observed in productive rearrangements about 87% or about 30% of the time, broadly matching IMGT annotations. When HLA alleles, especially DR and DQ, strongly co-occurred, attributing TCR associations to individual alleles was difficult. Correlated functional status among segregating V segments might reflect linkage disequilibrium, but an unknown experimental factor could not be ruled out. A cluster of highly shared sequence variants was judged likely to represent a technical artifact of the sequencing pipeline. According to a later analysis, parvovirus B19, influenza, CMV and Epstein-Barr virus appeared linked to several top co-occurrence clusters. Some IMGT-functional V segments, including TRBV6-2 and TRBV6-3, could not be distinguished by the 87-base-pair reads and were therefore excluded. The study gave a list of 150 to 200 TCR beta chains associated with cytomegalovirus. A later analysis associated 17,000 or so TCR beta sequences with specific HLA alleles at a false discovery rate of 0.05. Three of the identified cytomegalovirus-associated TCR beta chains were confirmed in vitro to be specific for cytomegalovirus antigens. In a later analysis, TCR association rates were found to vary across HLA loci, with the most associated TCRs seen for DRB1 alleles and the fewest for HLA-C alleles. According to the authors, the approach could potentially be generalized to other disease states and immunological phenotypes. Presence/absence analyses assumed roughly uniform sequencing depth across donors, an assumption that may not hold. Because HLA typing was missing for some donors at each locus, association tests included only the typed subset. The classifier was reported to diagnose cytomegalovirus status with high specificity and sensitivity in both the original and validation cohorts.

V loses 4 bases, J loses 4 bases, and the germline ends lie 16 bases apart. The CDR1 and CDR2 encoded by the germline V gene are SNHLY and FYNNEI. The CDR3 sequence holds 15 residues, the cysteine and phenylalanine included. CDR3 DNA is the only sequence kept; it has 45 bases, read in frame from the first base. The cohort consisted of more than 650 healthy bone marrow donors. All cohort members were sampled while nominally healthy, although unrecorded immune exposures were likely present. The donor was CMV seropositive and belonged to the group of more than 250 seropositive cohort members. Every donor gave a peripheral blood sample, and the peripheral blood mononuclear cells from that sample were used for TCR beta sequencing. The Qiagen DNeasy Blood Extraction Kit was used to extract genomic DNA from the blood cell samples. The library relied on the immunoSEQ multiplex PCR assay. For the multiplex PCR, a mixture combining 60 forward primers for TCR Vbeta segments and 13 reverse primers for TCR Jbeta segments was used. Amplification of the CDR3 region of rearranged TCR beta genes was performed with a multiplex PCR assay on genomic DNA. Amplified TCR beta libraries were sequenced as 87-base-pair reads on the Illumina HiSeq System. The original pipeline was this. Across the 700 or so repertoires, a later analysis counted tens of millions of unique TCR beta chains, roughly 11 million of which were shared by at least two donors. Raw reads were error-corrected and collapsed into unique sequences with a nearest-neighbor algorithm that merged closely related sequences to remove PCR and sequencing errors. Alignment of CDR3 sequences to IMGT reference sequences was used to assign V, D and J gene segments. For a sequence to be retained, a match of at least six nucleotides to both a V gene segment and a J gene segment was required. Rearrangements were called productive when the CDR3 lacked stop codons and stayed in frame with V and J; all others were non-productive. Following IMGT convention, CDR3 was defined as the stretch from the second conserved V-encoded cysteine to the conserved J-encoded phenylalanine. Sequences without an unambiguous match to a single V gene segment were excluded from the earlier analysis of almost 600 of the donors. An earlier analysis of a few hundred of the donors classified V segments as functional when productive rearrangements were above 56.7% and as segregating when the standard deviation between donors was above 5%. A statistical classification framework was developed to diagnose cytomegalovirus status using the catalog of TCR beta chain sequences. A later analysis assigned V and J genes by comparing TCR nucleotide sequences with IMGT/GENE-DB human TR gene sequences. A later analysis assigned CDR3 sequences and most-parsimonious VDJ recombination scenarios with the TCRdist pipeline. In a later analysis, each TCR beta chain was defined by its CDR3 amino acid sequence together with its V-gene family, and reads without a unique V-gene family were excluded. In a later analysis, fewer than 600 highly shared, low-generation-probability nucleotide sequences were removed to address suspected cross-contamination and a sequencing artifact. In a later analysis, a clonal expansion index for each public chain was calculated from normalized within-repertoire ranks of inferred template counts. Generation probabilities in a later analysis came from a VDJ recombination model fitted to out-of-frame rearrangements, and those results were checked against IGoR. A later analysis scored TCR-TCR, TCR-HLA and TCR-CMV co-occurrence with hypergeometric tests, applying a repertoire-size bias correction to TCR pairs. In a later analysis, false discovery rates were estimated by permuting HLA or CMV assignments 20 times. In a later analysis, co-occurring TCRs were grouped using DBSCAN, and TCRdist sequence similarity was added for clustering within HLA-allele-positive subsets. For co-occurrence clustering, repertoires with fewer than 30,000 or more than 120,000 public chains were excluded, along with 4 to 6 repertoires with anomalous nucleotide sharing. TCRdb retrieved this table from immuneACCESS and kept in-frame rearrangements only. Not all clones are present; in checked studies, unresolved V genes account for under half, and no reason is known for the remainder. V, J and clone size reflect that table, while D and trimming were determined from the DNA. The sample records around 160,000 clones, over 70% of which are singletons. Roughly 6.3% of the sample is taken by the ten largest.

Here the chain combines TRBV2 and TRBJ2-5; possibly the D gene is TRBD1, per 5 matching bases. The clonotype comes from a woman aged 40 to 49 in good health and CMV-seropositive. The sequencing sample was made of PBMCs. The CDR3 reads CASSVDSGRLETQYF. The nucleotide sequence is TGTGCCAGCAGTGTCGATTCAGGGCGGTTAGAGACCCAGTACTTC.